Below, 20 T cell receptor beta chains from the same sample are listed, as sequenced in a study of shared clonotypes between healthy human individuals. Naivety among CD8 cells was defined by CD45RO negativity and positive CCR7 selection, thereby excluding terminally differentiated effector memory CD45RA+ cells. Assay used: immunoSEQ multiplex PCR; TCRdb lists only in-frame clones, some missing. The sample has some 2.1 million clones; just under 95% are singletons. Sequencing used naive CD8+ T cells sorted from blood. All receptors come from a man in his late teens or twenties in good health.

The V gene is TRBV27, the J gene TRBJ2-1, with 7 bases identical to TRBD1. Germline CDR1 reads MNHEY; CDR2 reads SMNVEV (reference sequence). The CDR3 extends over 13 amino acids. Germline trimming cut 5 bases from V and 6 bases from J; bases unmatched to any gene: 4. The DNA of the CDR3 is TGTGCCAGCAGTGCGACAGGGTTCAATGAGCAGTTCTTC. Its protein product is CASSATGFNEQFF.

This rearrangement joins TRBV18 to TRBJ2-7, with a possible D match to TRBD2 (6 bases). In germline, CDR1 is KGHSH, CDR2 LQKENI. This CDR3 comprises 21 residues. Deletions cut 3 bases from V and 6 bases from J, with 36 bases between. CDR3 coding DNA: TGTGCCAGCTCACCCCAATCAGATGTTTTTGTCCGGGGGAACCCTACGTTCGAGCAGTACTTC. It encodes CASSPQSDVFVRGNPTFEQYF.

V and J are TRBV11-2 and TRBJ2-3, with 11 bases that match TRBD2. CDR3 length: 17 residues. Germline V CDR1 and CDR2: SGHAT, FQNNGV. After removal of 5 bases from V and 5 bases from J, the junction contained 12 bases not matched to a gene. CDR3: CASSLYPRSGGGDTQYF. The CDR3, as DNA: TGTGCCAGCAGCCTATACCCCCGTAGCGGGGGGGGAGATACGCAGTATTTT.

The CDR3 is CATSRGSQGDGELFF. The CDR3 region has the DNA TGTGCCACCAGCAGAGGATCACAGGGAGACGGGGAGCTGTTTTTT. The gene calls are TRBV15 and TRBJ2-2; D is perhaps TRBD1 (6 bases). The length of the CDR3 is 15 residues. The V and J ends lost 1 base and 7 bases respectively, with 13 bases between them. Germline CDR1 is LNHNV and CDR2 is YYDKDF (reference sequence).

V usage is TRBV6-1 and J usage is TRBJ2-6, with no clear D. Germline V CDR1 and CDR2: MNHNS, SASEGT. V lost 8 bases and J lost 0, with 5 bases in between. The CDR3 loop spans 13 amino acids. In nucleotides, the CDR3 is TGTGCCAGCTACATCTCTGGGGCCAACGTCCTGACTTTC. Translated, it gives CASYISGANVLTF.

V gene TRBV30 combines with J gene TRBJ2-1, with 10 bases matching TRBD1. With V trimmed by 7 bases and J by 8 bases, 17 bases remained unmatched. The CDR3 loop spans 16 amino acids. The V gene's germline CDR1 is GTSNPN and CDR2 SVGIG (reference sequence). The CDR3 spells CASDPVGTGVSDEQFF. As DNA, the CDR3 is TGTGCCTCAGATCCGGTTGGGACAGGGGTAAGCGATGAGCAGTTCTTC.

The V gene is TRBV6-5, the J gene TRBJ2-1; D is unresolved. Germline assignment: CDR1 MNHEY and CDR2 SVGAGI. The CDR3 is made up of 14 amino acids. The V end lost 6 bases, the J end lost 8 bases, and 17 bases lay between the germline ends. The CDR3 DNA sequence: TGTGCCAGCAGCAAACCGACTCGGACGGATGAGCAGTTCTTC. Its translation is CASSKPTRTDEQFF.

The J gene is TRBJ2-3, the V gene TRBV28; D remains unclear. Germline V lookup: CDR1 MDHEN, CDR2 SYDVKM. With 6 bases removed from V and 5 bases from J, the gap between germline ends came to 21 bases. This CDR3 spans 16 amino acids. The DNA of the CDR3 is TGTGCCAGCAGGGGGAACTCGGCTCCCCCGGTAGATACGCAGTATTTT. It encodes CASRGNSAPPVDTQYF.

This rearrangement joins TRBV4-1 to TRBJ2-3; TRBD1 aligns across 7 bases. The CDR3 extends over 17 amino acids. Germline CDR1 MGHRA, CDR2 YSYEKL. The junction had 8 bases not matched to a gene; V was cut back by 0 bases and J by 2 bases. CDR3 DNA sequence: TGCGCCAGCAGCCAAGACCCCTCGACAGGGCCCACAGATACGCAGTATTTT. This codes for CASSQDPSTGPTDTQYF.

The CDR3 loop is CASSYRGARTGELFF. DNA of the CDR3: TGTGCCAGCAGTTACCGGGGGGCGCGAACCGGGGAGCTGTTTTTT. The genes are TRBV28 and TRBJ2-2, with D perhaps matching TRBD2 (7 bases). The CDR3 runs 15 residues. Between the trimmed V and J ends, which lost 4 bases and 5 bases, there was a span of 14 bases. From germline, CDR1 is MDHEN and CDR2 SYDVKM. The full variable domain, in which reference TRBV28 and TRBJ2-2 provide the parts outside the CDR3, is DVKVTQSSRYLVKRTGEKVFLECVQDMDHENMFWYRQDPGLGLRLIYFSYDVKMKEKGDIPEGYSVSREKKERFSLILESASTNQTSMYLCASSYRGARTGELFFGEGSRLTVL.

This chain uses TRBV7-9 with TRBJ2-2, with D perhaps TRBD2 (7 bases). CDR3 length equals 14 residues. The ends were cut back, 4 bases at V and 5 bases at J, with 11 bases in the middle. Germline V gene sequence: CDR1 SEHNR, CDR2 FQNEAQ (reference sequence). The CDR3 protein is CASSSGGRTGELFF. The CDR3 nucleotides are TGTGCCAGCAGCTCGGGGGGCCGGACCGGGGAGCTGTTTTTT.

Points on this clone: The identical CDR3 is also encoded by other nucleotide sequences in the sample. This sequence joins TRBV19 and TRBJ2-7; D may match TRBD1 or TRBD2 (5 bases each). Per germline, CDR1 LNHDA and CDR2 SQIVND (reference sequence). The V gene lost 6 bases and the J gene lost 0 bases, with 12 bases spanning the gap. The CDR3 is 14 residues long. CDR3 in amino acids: CASSRDGDSYEQYF. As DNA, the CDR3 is TGTGCCAGTAGCCGGGACGGCGACTCCTACGAGCAGTACTTC.

In nucleotides, the CDR3 is TGTGCCAGGAGAGAGTCCGGTACCGGGACAGGGGATGAAGCTTTCTTT. Its translation: CARRESGTGTGDEAFF. The rearrangement joins TRBV2 to TRBJ1-1; 10 positions agree with TRBD1. Germline CDR1 SNHLY, CDR2 FYNNEI. V trimming: 9 bases; J trimming: 7 bases; junction bases outside the gene matches: 17. This CDR3 contains 16 residues.

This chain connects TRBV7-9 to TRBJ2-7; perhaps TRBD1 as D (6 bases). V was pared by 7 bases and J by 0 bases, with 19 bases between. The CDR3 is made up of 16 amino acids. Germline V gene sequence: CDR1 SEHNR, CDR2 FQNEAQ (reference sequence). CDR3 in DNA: TGTGCCAGCACCGATAGGCCGGGACACCTCTCCTACGAGCAGTACTTC. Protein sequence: CASTDRPGHLSYEQYF.

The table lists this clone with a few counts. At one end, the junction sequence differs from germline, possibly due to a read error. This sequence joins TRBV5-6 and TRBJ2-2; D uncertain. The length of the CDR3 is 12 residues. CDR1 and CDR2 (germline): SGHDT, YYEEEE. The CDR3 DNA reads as TGTGCCAGCAGCTTGAACCCCGGGGAGCTGTTTTTT. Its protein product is CASSLNPGELFF.

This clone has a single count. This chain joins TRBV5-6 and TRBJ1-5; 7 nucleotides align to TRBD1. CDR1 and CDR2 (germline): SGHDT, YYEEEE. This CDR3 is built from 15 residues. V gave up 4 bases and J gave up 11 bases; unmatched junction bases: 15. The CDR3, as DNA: TGTGCCAGCAGCACCGGGACAGTTGGATATAGCGCCCAGCATTTT. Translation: CASSTGTVGYSAQHF. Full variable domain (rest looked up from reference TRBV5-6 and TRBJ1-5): DAGVTQSPTHLIKTRGQQVTLRCSPKSGHDTVSWYQQALGQGPQFIFQYYEEEERQRGNFPDRFSGHQFPNYSSELNVNALLLGDSALYLCASSTGTVGYSAQHFGDGTRLSIL.

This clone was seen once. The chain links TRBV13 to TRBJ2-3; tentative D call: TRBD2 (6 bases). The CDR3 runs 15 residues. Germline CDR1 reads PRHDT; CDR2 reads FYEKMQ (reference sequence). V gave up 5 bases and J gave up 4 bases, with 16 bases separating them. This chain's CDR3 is CASSPRGGNADTQYF. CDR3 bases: TGTGCCAGCAGCCCGAGAGGAGGGAACGCAGATACGCAGTATTTT.

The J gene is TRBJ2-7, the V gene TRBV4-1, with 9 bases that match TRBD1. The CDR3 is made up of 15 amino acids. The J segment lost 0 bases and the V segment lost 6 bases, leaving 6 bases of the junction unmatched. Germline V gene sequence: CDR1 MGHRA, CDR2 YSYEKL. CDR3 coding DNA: TGCGCCAGCAGGCCCGGGACAGGGAGCTCCTACGAGCAGTACTTC. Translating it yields CASRPGTGSSYEQYF.

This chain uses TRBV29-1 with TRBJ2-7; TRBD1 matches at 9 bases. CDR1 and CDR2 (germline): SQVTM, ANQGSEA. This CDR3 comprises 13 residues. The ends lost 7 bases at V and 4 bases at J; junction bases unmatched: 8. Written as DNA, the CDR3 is TGCAGCGCTCTGGACAGGGGAGGGTACGAGCAGTACTTC. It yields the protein CSALDRGGYEQYF.

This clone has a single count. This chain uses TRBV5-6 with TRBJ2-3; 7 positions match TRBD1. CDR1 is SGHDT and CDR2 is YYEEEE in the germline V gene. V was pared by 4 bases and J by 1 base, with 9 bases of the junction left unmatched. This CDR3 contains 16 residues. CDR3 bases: TGTGCCAGCAGCCACGGACAGGTTTTTGGCACAGATACGCAGTATTTT. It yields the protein CASSHGQVFGTDTQYF.